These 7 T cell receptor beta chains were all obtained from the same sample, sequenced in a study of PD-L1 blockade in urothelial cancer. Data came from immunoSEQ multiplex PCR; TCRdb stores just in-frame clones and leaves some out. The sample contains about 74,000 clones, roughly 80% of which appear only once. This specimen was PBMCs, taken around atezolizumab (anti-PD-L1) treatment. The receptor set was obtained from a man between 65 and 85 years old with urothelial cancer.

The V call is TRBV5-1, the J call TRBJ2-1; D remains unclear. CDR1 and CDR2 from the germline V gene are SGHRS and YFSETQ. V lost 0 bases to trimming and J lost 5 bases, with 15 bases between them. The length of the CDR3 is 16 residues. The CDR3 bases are TGCGCCAGCAGCTTGGATTTGCGAGCTACCCACAATGAGCAGTTCTTC. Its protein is CASSLDLRATHNEQFF.

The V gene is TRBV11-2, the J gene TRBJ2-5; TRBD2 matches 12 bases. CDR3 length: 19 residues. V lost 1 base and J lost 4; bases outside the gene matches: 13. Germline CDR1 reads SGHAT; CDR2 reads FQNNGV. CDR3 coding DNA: TGTGCCAGCAGCTTAGGAAATCTAGCGGGAGGGGGACAGGGAGAGACCCAGTACTTC. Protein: CASSLGNLAGGGQGETQYF. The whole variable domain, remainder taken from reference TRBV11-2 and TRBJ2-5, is EAGVAQSPRYKIIEKRQSVAFWCNPISGHATLYWYQQILGQGPKLLIQFQNNGVVDDSQLPKDRFSAERLKGVDSTLKIQPAKLEDSAVYLCASSLGNLAGGGQGETQYFGPGTRLLVL.

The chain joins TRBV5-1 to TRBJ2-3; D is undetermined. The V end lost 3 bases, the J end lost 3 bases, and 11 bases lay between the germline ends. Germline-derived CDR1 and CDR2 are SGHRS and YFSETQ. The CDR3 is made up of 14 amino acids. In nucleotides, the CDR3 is TGCGCCAGCAGCTCCGGAGTGGTTACAGATACGCAGTATTTT. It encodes CASSSGVVTDTQYF.

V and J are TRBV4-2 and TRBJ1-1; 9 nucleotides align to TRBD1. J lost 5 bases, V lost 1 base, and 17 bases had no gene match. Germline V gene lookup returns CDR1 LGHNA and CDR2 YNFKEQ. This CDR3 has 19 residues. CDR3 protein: CASSQGDGQGTRIRTEAFF. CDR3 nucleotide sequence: TGTGCCAGCAGCCAAGGGGATGGACAGGGGACGCGTATTAGGACTGAAGCTTTCTTT.

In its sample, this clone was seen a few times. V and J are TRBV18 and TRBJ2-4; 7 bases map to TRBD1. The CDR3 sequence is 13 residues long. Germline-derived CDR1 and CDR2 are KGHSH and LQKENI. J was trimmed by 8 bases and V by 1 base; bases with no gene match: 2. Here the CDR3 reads CASSPQGQYIQYF. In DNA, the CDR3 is TGTGCCAGCTCACCACAGGGACAGTACATTCAGTACTTC.

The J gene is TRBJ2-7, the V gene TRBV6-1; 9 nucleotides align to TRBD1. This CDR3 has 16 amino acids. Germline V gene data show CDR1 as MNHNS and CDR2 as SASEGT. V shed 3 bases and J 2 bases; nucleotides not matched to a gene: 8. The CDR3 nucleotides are TGTGCCAGCAGTGACGAACGCGGACAGGGGCCCTACGAGCAGTACTTC. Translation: CASSDERGQGPYEQYF.

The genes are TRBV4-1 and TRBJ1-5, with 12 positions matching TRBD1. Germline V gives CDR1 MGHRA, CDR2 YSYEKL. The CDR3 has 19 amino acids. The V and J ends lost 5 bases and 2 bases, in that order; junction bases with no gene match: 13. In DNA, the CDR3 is TGCGCCAGCAGCGAGCCGGGACAGGGGGCGCGAGGGGGCAATCAGCCCCAGCATTTT. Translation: CASSEPGQGARGGNQPQHF.